The present T cell receptor (beta chain) was sequenced within a study of T cell responses to AZD1222 COVID-19 vaccine. Study-wide results and caveats: Increases in Spike-specific TCR breadth and depth were seen after two AZD1222 doses. CD4 TCRs associated with vaccination spanned spike, dominating at 160-218 and 743-854. Sampling captured repertoires only after the peak T cell response. The reported proportion of spike-specific TCRs targeting unmutated variant regions was nearly half.

On this clone: What it recognizes is unknown.

This CDR3 comprises 20 residues. With 4 bases removed from V and 0 bases from J, the gap between germline ends came to 24 bases. CDR1 and CDR2 from the germline V gene are LNHDA and SQIVND (reference sequence). TCRdb's copy holds only in-frame clones and misses some; the assay was immunoSEQ multiplex PCR. The sample consists of 84,000 or so clones, about 90% of them appearing once. The sequencing used peripheral blood, collected on day 0 of AZD1222 vaccination. The receptor was derived from an adult in good health. The V call is TRBV19, the J call TRBJ1-4, with TRBD1 as a possible D gene (6 bases). The CDR3 loop reads CASSTRRTVVQLPTNEKLFF. The CDR3 DNA sequence: TGTGCCAGTAGTACACGCCGGACAGTAGTTCAACTTCCAACTAATGAAAAACTGTTTTTT.